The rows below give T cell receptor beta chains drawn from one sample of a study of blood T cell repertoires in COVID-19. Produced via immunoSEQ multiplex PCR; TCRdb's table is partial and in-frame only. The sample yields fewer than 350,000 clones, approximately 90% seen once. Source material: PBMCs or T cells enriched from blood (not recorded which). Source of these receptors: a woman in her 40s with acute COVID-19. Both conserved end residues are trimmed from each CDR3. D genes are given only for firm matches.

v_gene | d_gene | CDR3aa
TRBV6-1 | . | ASSEVYSMANQPQH
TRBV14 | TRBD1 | ASSSGQLENNQPQH
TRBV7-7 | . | ASSLGAGAEQY
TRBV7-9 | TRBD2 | ASSSSGGNEQF
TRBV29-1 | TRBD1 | SVPSGQGIERWGYT
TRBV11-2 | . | ASSLSRTAYEQY
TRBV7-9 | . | ASSLTGNQPQH
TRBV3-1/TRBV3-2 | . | ASSHGGKGNSPLH
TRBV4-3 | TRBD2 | ASSQDHPTSGRANEQF
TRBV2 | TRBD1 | ASSPPGQGAENIQY
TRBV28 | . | ASSLLEAREPQH
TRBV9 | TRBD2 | ASSVTGTSGRATDTQY
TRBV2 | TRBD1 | ASSVQGISNQPQH
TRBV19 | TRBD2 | ASSIAAGGGYNEQF
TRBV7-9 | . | ASSPGGTQSNQPQH
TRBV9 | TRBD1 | ASRGGTGNTGELF
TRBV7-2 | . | ASSPSGSSPSYEQY
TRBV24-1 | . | ATSDYRGEQY
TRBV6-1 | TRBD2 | ASSQTSGGTYEQY
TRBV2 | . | ASKAGVNTEAF
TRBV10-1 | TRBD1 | AIPELGTVPFGYT
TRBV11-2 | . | ASSLDRDEQY
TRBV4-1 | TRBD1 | ASSDRDNSPLH
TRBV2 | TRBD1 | ASSDPTGSSYEQY
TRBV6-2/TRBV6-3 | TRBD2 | ASTPTLAEYYEQY
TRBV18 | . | ASSPRAGGTDTQY
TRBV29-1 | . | SVGALGPSGDEAF
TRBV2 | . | ASSEALATGWGFGNTIY
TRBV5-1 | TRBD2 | ASSFRVTSGGGLETQY
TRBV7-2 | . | ASSPSGSSTDTQY
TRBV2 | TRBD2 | AGKRAGYYQETQY
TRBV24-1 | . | ATSEGAGGTDTQY
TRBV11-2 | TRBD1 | ASKRGQAGPLH
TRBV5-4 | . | ASSMPDSHSPLH
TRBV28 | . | ASSSPLGGGRGDTQY
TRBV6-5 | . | ASSYSTPRPGNTIY
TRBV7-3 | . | ASSLTSTNNEQF
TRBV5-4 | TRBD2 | ASSLSGGPVETQY
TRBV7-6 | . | ASSLAWQVVSYEQY
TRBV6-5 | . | ASSYDSATNEKLF
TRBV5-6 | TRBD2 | ASSMLLAGGGDTQY
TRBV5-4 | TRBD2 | ASSQRGIQETQY
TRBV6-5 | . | ASSYSVGENTGELF
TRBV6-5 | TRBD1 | ASRGQGSYGYT
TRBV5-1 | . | ASSFTGNNSPLH
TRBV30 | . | AWSEGASGEKLF
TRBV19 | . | ASSKRSRGTSNTEAF
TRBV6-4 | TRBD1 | ASKLQSQGAAGEQF
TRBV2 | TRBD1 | ASTDRGFVNEQF
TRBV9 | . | ASSVSPGLDLEQY